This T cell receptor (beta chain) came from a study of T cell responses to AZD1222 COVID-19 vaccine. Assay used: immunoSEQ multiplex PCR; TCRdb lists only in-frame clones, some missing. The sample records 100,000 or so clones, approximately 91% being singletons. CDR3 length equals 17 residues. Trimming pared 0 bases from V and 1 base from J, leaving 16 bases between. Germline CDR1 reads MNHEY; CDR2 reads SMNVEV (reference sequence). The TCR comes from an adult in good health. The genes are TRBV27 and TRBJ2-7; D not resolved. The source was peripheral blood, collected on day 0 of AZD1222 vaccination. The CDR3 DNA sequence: TGTGCCAGCAGTTTATCATATTGGGCATACCAATCCTACGAGCAGTACTTC. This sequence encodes CASSLSYWAYQSYEQYF.